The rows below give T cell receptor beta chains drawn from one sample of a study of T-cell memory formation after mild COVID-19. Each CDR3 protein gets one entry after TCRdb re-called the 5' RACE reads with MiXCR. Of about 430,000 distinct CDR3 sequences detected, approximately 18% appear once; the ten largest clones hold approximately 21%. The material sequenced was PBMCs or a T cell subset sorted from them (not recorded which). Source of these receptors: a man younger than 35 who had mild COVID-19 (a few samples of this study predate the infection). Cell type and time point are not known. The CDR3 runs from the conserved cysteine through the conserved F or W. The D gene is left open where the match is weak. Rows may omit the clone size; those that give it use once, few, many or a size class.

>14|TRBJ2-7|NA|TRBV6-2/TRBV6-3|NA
TGTGCCAGCAGCCCCCCCTCCAGGAGAAACGAGCAGTACTTC
CASSPPSRRNEQYF
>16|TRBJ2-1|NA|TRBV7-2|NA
TGTGCCAGCAGCGTGGACGGGGGTCTCCTGTACAATGAGCAGTTCTTC
CASSVDGGLLYNEQFF
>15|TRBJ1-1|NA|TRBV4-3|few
TGCGCCAGCAGCCAAGATGATGGGCGACCTACGGAAGCTTTCTTT
CASSQDDGRPTEAFF
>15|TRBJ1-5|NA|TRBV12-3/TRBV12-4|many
TGTGCCAGCAGTTTATTGCCAGGGGTTGATCAGCCCCAGCATTTT
CASSLLPGVDQPQHF
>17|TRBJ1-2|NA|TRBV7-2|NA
TGTGCCAGCAGCTTAAATCCGGGAACGCTCGGGGACTATGGCTACACCTTC
CASSLNPGTLGDYGYTF
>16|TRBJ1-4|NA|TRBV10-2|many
TGCGCCAGCAGTGCGGTAGGAGGGCGAGGAGGGGAAAAACTGTTTTTT
CASSAVGGRGGEKLFF
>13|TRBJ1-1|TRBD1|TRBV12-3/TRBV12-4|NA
TGTGCCAGCGCGGACAGGGTGAACACTGAAGCTTTCTTT
CASADRVNTEAFF
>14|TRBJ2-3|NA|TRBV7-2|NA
TGTGCCAGCAGCTTCAGTGATCGCACAGATACGCAGTATTTT
CASSFSDRTDTQYF
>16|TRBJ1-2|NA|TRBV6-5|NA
TGTGCCAGCAGTTACGAGGATCCCAGGGCGGGATATGGCTACACCTTC
CASSYEDPRAGYGYTF
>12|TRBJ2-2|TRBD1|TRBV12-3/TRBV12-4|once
TGTGCCAGCCATCAGGGGGCCGTGGAGCTGTTTTTT
CASHQGAVELFF
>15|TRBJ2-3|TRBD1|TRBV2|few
TGTGCCAGCAGTATCGACAGGGGCCGCACAGATACGCAGTATTTT
CASSIDRGRTDTQYF
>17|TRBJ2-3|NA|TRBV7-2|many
TGTGCCAGCAGCCCGGGTTTGGGGCGTGAGGGCACAGATACGCAGTATTTT
CASSPGLGREGTDTQYF
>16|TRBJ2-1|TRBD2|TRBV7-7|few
TGTGCTAGCAGCTTAGAGAGACTAGCGGCCTACAATGAGCAGTTCTTC
CASSLERLAAYNEQFF
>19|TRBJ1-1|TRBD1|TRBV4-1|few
TGCGCCAGCAGCCAAGCCTCACTGGACAGGGGGCAGTTGAACACTGAAGCTTTCTTT
CASSQASLDRGQLNTEAFF
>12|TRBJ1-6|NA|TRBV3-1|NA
TGTGCCAGCAGCATCTCAAATTCACCCCTCCACTTT
CASSISNSPLHF
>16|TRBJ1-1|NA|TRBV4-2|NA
TGTGCCAGCAGCCAATCGGGGATGGACTGGGAGACTGAAGCTTTCTTT
CASSQSGMDWETEAFF
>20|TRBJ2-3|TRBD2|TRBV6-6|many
TGTGCCAGCAGTAGAACCCCAGGGACTAGCGGGGGGGGAAACACAGATACGCAGTATTTT
CASSRTPGTSGGGNTDTQYF
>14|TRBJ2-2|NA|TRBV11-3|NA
TGTGCCAGCAGCTTAGCTACGAACACCGGGGAGCTGTTTTTT
CASSLATNTGELFF
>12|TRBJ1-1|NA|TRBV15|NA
TGTGCCACCAGATACATGAACACTGAAGCTTTCTTT
CATRYMNTEAFF
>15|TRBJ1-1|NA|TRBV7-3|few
TGTGCCAGCAGCTTAATGGGGGGAGGGAACACTGAAGCTTTCTTT
CASSLMGGGNTEAFF
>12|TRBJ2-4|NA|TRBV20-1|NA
TGCAGTGCATATCAGGGGAATGACATTCAGTACTTC
CSAYQGNDIQYF